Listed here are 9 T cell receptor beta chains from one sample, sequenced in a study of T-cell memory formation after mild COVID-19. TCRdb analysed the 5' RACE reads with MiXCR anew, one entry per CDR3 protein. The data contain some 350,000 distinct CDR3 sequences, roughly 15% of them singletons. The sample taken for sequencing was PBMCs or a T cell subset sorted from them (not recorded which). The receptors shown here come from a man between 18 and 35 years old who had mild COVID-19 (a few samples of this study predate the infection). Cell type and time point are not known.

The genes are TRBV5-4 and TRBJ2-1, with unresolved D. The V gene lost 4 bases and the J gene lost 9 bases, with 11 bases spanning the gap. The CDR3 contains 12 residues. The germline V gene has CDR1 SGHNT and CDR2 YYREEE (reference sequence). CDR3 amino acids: CASSDENVEQFF. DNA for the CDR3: TGTGCCAGCAGCGACGAGAATGTTGAGCAGTTCTTC. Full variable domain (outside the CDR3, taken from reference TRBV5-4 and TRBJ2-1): ETGVTQSPTHLIKTRGQQVTLRCSSQSGHNTVSWYQQALGQGPQFIFQYYREEENGRGNFPPRFSGLQFPNYSSELNVNALELDDSALYLCASSDENVEQFFGPGTRLTVL.

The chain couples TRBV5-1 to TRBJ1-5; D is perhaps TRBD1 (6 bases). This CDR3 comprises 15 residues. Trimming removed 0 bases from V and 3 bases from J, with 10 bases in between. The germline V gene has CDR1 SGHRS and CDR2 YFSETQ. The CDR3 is CASSLVSGANQPQHF. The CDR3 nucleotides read TGCGCCAGCAGCTTGGTTTCGGGGGCCAATCAGCCCCAGCATTTT.

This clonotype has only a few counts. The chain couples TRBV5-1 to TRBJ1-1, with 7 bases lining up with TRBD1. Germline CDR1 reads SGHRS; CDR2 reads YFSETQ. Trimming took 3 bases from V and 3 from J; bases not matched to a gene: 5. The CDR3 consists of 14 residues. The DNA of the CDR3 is TGCGCCAGCAGCTCGGGACAGTCGTACACTGAAGCTTTCTTT. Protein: CASSSGQSYTEAFF.

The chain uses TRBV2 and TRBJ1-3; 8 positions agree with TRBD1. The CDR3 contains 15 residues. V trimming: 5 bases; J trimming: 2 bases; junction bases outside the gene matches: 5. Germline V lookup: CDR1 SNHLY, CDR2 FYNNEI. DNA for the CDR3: TGTGCCAGCAGTTCGCAGACAGGGGCTGGAAACACCATATATTTT. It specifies CASSSQTGAGNTIYF.

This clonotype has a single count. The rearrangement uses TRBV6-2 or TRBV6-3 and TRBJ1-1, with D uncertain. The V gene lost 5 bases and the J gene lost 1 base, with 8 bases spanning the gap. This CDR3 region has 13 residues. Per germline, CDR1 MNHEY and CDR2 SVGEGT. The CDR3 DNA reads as TGTGCCAGCAGTCGAAAGGGGAACACTGAAGCTTTCTTT. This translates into CASSRKGNTEAFF.

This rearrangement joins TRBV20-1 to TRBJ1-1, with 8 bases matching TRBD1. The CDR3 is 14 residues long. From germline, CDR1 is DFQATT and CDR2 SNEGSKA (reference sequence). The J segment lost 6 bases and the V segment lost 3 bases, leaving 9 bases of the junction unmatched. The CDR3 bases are TGCAGTGCTAGGGACAGGGAAGGTGGCTCTGAAGCTTTCTTT. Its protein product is CSARDREGGSEAFF.

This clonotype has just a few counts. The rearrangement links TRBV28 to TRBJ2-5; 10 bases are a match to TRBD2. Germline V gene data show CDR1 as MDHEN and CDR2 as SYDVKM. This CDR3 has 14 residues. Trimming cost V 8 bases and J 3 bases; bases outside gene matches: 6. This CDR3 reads CASASGGAEETQYF. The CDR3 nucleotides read TGTGCCAGCGCCAGCGGGGGGGCAGAAGAGACCCAGTACTTC.

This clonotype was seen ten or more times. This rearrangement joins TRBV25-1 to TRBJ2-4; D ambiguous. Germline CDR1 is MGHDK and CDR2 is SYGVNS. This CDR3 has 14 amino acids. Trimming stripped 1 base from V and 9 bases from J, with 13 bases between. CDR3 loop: CASSELGYATIQYF. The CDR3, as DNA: TGTGCCAGCAGTGAATTGGGTTATGCTACCATTCAGTACTTC.

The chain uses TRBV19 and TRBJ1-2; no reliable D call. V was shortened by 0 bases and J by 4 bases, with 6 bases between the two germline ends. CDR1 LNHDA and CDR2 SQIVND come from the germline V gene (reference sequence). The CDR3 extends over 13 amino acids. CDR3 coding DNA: TGTGCCAGTAGTATAGACGTCTTCTATGGCTACACCTTC. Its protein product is CASSIDVFYGYTF. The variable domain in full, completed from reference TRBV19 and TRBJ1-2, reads DGGITQSPKYLFRKEGQNVTLSCEQNLNHDAMYWYRQDPGQGLRLIYYSQIVNDFQKGDIAEGYSVSREKKESFPLTVTSAQKNPTAFYLCASSIDVFYGYTFGSGTRLTVV.